Listed here are 25 T cell receptor beta chains from one sample, sequenced in a study of blood T cell repertoires in COVID-19. Clones were read by immunoSEQ multiplex PCR, and TCRdb kept only the in-frame ones, dropping some. The repertoire has a few hundred thousand clones, just over 85% of them found once; the top ten carry 3.8%. Sequencing was done on a sample of PBMCs or T cells enriched from blood (not recorded which). These receptors came from a woman aged 40-49 years with acute COVID-19.

This chain connects TRBV9 to TRBJ2-7, with 13 bases identical to TRBD2. Losses at the gene ends were 2 bases for V and 5 bases for J; bases not matched to a gene: 7. The CDR3 runs to 16 residues. The germline V gene has CDR1 SGDLS and CDR2 YYNGEE. The DNA for the CDR3 is TGTGCCAGCAGCGTCCGACTAGCGGGAGGTCCCCACGAGCAGTACTTC. This sequence encodes CASSVRLAGGPHEQYF.

The chain carries TRBV27 and TRBJ2-3, with D possibly matching TRBD2 (5 bases). This CDR3 comprises 14 residues. Trimming took 8 bases from V and 2 from J, leaving 14 bases between them. Germline V lookup: CDR1 MNHEY, CDR2 SMNVEV (reference sequence). CDR3 nucleotides: TGTGCCAGCGCATTGGCTAGCCCCACAGATACGCAGTATTTT. Encoded protein: CASALASPTDTQYF.

Regarding this clone: At one end the junction does not follow the germline gene, possibly because of a read error. This chain joins TRBV30 and TRBJ1-1; TRBD1 aligns across 9 bases. The CDR3 is 11 residues long. CDR1 is GTSNPN and CDR2 is SVGIG in the germline V gene (reference sequence). The CDR3: CAWSGGTGPLF. CDR3 DNA sequence: TGTGCCTGGAGTGGCGGGACAGGGCCACTCTTT.

This clone has only a few counts. The V and J genes are TRBV6-5 and TRBJ2-7, with 9 bases lining up with TRBD2. V lost 0 bases, J lost 5 bases, and 5 bases stayed unmatched. This CDR3 contains 15 residues. Germline CDR1 is MNHEY and CDR2 is SVGAGI. The CDR3 nucleotides read TGTGCCAGCAGTTACTCGCGGGAGGGTATCAACGAGCAGTACTTC. Its protein product is CASSYSREGINEQYF.

V gene TRBV4-1 combines with J gene TRBJ2-2; 9 nucleotides align to TRBD2. Per germline, CDR1 MGHRA and CDR2 YSYEKL. The junction had 11 bases not matched to a gene; V was cut back by 0 bases and J by 6 bases. This CDR3 region has 18 residues. The CDR3: CASSQDIPGLAGPGELFF. CDR3 coding DNA: TGCGCCAGCAGCCAAGACATCCCGGGACTAGCTGGCCCCGGGGAGCTGTTTTTT.

The chain recombines TRBV4-1 with TRBJ2-1, with 7 nucleotides matching TRBD2. The CDR3 contains 16 residues. Trimming took 2 bases from V and 6 from J; bases not matched to a gene: 10. Germline CDR1 and CDR2: MGHRA and YSYEKL. CDR3 residues: CASSQFLASGANEQFF. The DNA of the CDR3 is TGCGCCAGCAGCCAATTCTTGGCTAGCGGAGCCAATGAGCAGTTCTTC.

This chain links TRBV27 with TRBJ1-1; a possible D gene is TRBD1 (6 bases). Trimming left V 9 bases short and J 3 bases short, with 35 bases between. There are 20 residues in the CDR3. From germline, CDR1 is MNHEY and CDR2 SMNVEV (reference sequence). CDR3 in amino acids: CARPGPEPDGGGGRDTEAFF. The CDR3 DNA reads TGTGCCAGACCCGGACCCGAACCAGATGGAGGGGGGGGTAGGGACACTGAAGCTTTCTTT.

V is TRBV11-2 and J is TRBJ2-5, with 9 nucleotides matching TRBD1. CDR3 length equals 16 residues. The V gene's germline CDR1 is SGHAT and CDR2 FQNNGV. V lost 5 bases, J lost 0 bases, and 7 bases stayed unmatched. This CDR3 reads CASSPRTGAYQETQYF. The CDR3 bases are TGTGCCAGCAGCCCTAGGACAGGGGCTTACCAAGAGACCCAGTACTTC.

The V call is TRBV24-1, the J call TRBJ2-1, with a weak D call TRBD2 (6 bases). In germline, CDR1 is KGHDR, CDR2 SFDVKD. V dropped 5 bases and J dropped 1 base, with 8 bases sitting between them. CDR3 size: 14 residues. CDR3 sequence: CATSAAGSYNEQFF. The CDR3 DNA reads as TGTGCCACCAGTGCTGCGGGATCCTACAATGAGCAGTTCTTC.

The rearrangement uses TRBV28 and TRBJ2-7, with D possibly being TRBD1 (6 bases). Germline loops: CDR1 MDHEN, CDR2 SYDVKM. Trimming removed 4 bases at V and 2 bases at J, with 12 bases between. The CDR3 length is 14 residues. CDR3: CASSSWTEPYEQYF. In DNA form, the CDR3 reads TGTGCCAGCAGTTCCTGGACAGAGCCCTACGAGCAGTACTTC.

Many counts were recorded for this clone. The rearrangement joins TRBV29-1 to TRBJ1-1, with D uncertain. Between the trimmed V and J ends, which lost 4 bases and 0 bases, there was a span of 12 bases. This CDR3 has 14 amino acids. Germline loops: CDR1 SQVTM, CDR2 ANQGSEA. The CDR3 protein is CSVATGILNTEAFF. In DNA form, the CDR3 reads TGCAGCGTTGCTACGGGGATTTTGAACACTGAAGCTTTCTTT.

The genes are TRBV6-1 and TRBJ2-1; 11 bases are a match to TRBD1. In germline, CDR1 is MNHNS, CDR2 SASEGT. J was trimmed by 7 bases and V by 3 bases; bases with no gene match: 2. The CDR3 is made up of 14 amino acids. CDR3 sequence (DNA): TGTGCCAGCAGTGAGGGGACAGGGGGTAATGAGCAGTTCTTC. As protein: CASSEGTGGNEQFF.

The V gene is TRBV29-1, the J gene TRBJ2-4; 13 nucleotides agree with TRBD2. The germline V gene has CDR1 SQVTM and CDR2 ANQGSEA. The CDR3 length is 17 residues. J gave up 8 bases and V 0 bases, and 10 bases lay outside the gene matches. CDR3 residues: CSVEDLLAGGPRDIQYF. The DNA for the CDR3 is TGCAGCGTTGAAGACCTACTAGCGGGAGGGCCCCGGGACATTCAGTACTTC.

The chain combines TRBV5-1 with TRBJ2-2; the D gene is possibly TRBD1 (6 bases). The ends were cut back, 3 bases at V and 7 bases at J, with 16 bases in the middle. This CDR3 is built from 15 residues. Germline values: CDR1 SGHRS, CDR2 YFSETQ. CDR3 amino acids: CASSSKTGAGGELFF. The CDR3 DNA reads TGCGCCAGCAGCTCAAAGACAGGCGCCGGCGGGGAGCTGTTTTTT.

The V and J genes are TRBV4-3 and TRBJ2-3; 7 bases fit TRBD1. CDR1 is LGHNA, CDR2 YSLEER, per germline. The CDR3 consists of 15 residues. Trimming removed 5 bases from V and 1 base from J; junction bases left unmatched: 6. In nucleotides, the CDR3 is TGCGCCAGCAGCGTCCGACAGGGTGGCACAGATACGCAGTATTTT. Translation gives CASSVRQGGTDTQYF.

This clone was seen only a few times. The chain carries TRBV10-3 and TRBJ2-7; D might be TRBD1 (6 bases). The V and J ends lost 1 base and 2 bases respectively, with 12 bases between them. Germline V gene data show CDR1 as ENHRY and CDR2 as SYGVKD. This CDR3 contains 15 residues. The CDR3 region has the DNA TGTGCCATCAGTGAGTTGGCAGGGACACCCTACGAGCAGTACTTC. This sequence encodes CAISELAGTPYEQYF.

The chain carries TRBV19 and TRBJ2-1, with D maybe TRBD2 (7 bases). This CDR3 contains 14 residues. Germline CDR1 is LNHDA and CDR2 is SQIVND (reference sequence). V gave up 7 bases and J gave up 9 bases, with 19 bases separating them. The CDR3 DNA sequence: TGTGCCAGTAAAGAACGGGGGGCAGACCCTGAGCAGTTCTTC. It is translated as CASKERGADPEQFF.

The chain combines TRBV27 with TRBJ1-4; D not certain. Trimming took off 0 bases at V and 10 bases at J, with 18 bases between the two ends. Germline CDR1 and CDR2: MNHEY and SMNVEV (reference sequence). This CDR3 spans 16 amino acids. CDR3 DNA: TGTGCCAGCAGTTTATCGCCTCGACTCCCTCGGGGAAAACTGTTTTTT. It is translated as CASSLSPRLPRGKLFF.

A single count supports this clone. The chain is built from TRBV7-3 and TRBJ2-1; 8 bases fit TRBD1. The V and J ends lost 2 bases and 5 bases, in that order; junction bases with no gene match: 5. The CDR3 sequence is 15 residues long. Germline V gives CDR1 SGHTA, CDR2 FQGTGA. The CDR3 protein is CASSLLGQDDNEQFF. CDR3 DNA sequence: TGTGCCAGCAGCTTACTGGGACAGGATGACAATGAGCAGTTCTTC.

The genes are TRBV7-2 and TRBJ2-3, with 14 bases fitting TRBD2. V gave up 5 bases and J gave up 5 bases; unmatched junction bases: 6. This CDR3 has 16 amino acids. Germline V gives CDR1 SGHTA, CDR2 FQGNSA. The CDR3 DNA reads TGTGCCAGCAGCCCGGGGGGGACTAGCGGGAGAGATACGCAGTATTTT. It translates to CASSPGGTSGRDTQYF.

The V and J genes are TRBV2 and TRBJ2-7; 9 bases match TRBD1. This CDR3 spans 14 amino acids. CDR1 and CDR2 from the germline V gene are SNHLY and FYNNEI. The V gene end was trimmed by 6 bases and the J gene end by 4 bases; junction bases not matched to a gene: 7. CDR3 DNA: TGTGCCAGCAGCGATCCGGGACAGGGATACGAGCAGTACTTC. Translation gives CASSDPGQGYEQYF.

CDR3 in amino acids: CASRAYRGPPDSQETQYF. The DNA of the CDR3 is TGTGCCAGCAGAGCCTACCGCGGGCCCCCTGACTCCCAAGAGACCCAGTACTTC. The V and J genes are TRBV28 and TRBJ2-5, with D perhaps matching TRBD2 (5 bases). Trimming removed 6 bases at V and 1 base at J, with 24 bases between. The germline gives CDR1 MDHEN, CDR2 SYDVKM. The CDR3 consists of 18 residues. The whole variable domain, remainder taken from reference TRBV28 and TRBJ2-5, is DVKVTQSSRYLVKRTGEKVFLECVQDMDHENMFWYRQDPGLGLRLIYFSYDVKMKEKGDIPEGYSVSREKKERFSLILESASTNQTSMYLCASRAYRGPPDSQETQYFGPGTRLLVL.

The table lists this clone with a count of one. The chain employs TRBV5-1 and TRBJ2-1; tentative D call: TRBD2 (6 bases). The CDR3 runs 16 residues. V lost 4 bases to trimming and J lost 7 bases, with 21 bases between them. Germline V gene lookup returns CDR1 SGHRS and CDR2 YFSETQ. The CDR3 nucleotides are TGCGCCAGCAGCCCTACAGAGGGAGCGGGTAGTAATGAGCAGTTCTTC. The encoded protein is CASSPTEGAGSNEQFF.

The chain recombines TRBV24-1 with TRBJ1-3; a weak D match, TRBD1 (6 bases). The CDR3 has 13 amino acids. V lost 11 bases, J lost 0 bases, and 10 bases lay in between. Germline CDR1 and CDR2: KGHDR and SFDVKD. The CDR3, as DNA: TGTGCCATAGACAGGAGCTCTGGAAACACCATATATTTT. It encodes CAIDRSSGNTIYF.

This chain links TRBV11-3 with TRBJ2-1, with 10 bases fitting TRBD2. This CDR3 region has 14 residues. Per the germline V gene, CDR1 is SGHNT and CDR2 is YENEEA. Trimming removed 5 bases from V and 6 bases from J; junction bases left unmatched: 4. The CDR3 sequence is CASSPRTSGNEQFF. For the CDR3, the DNA is TGTGCCAGCAGCCCCCGGACTAGCGGCAATGAGCAGTTCTTC.